Below, 19 T cell receptor beta chains from the same sample are listed, as sequenced in a study of blood T cell repertoires in COVID-19. Sequencing used immunoSEQ multiplex PCR; TCRdb keeps in-frame clones, though not all of them. Here the sample spans 130,000 to 150,000 clones, 80% to 90% being singletons. The sample consisted of peripheral blood. Receptor source: a woman between 40 and 55 years old with acute or convalescent COVID-19.

The V and J genes are TRBV27 and TRBJ1-1; D uncertain. The CDR3 is 14 residues long. CDR1 MNHEY and CDR2 SMNVEV come from the germline V gene (reference sequence). V was pared by 4 bases and J by 1 base, with 10 bases between. CDR3 coding DNA: TGTGCCAGCAGTTCGTGGCAAAGGAACACTGAAGCTTTCTTT. This gives the protein CASSSWQRNTEAFF.

This chain joins TRBV7-2 and TRBJ2-2; TRBD1 matches at 7 bases. The CDR3 runs 16 residues. Germline CDR1 and CDR2: SGHTA and FQGNSA. V was pared by 2 bases and J by 4 bases, with 7 bases of the junction left unmatched. The CDR3 nucleotides read TGTGCCAGCAGCTTACCGGGACAGCTACCCACCGGGGAGCTGTTTTTT. Translated, it gives CASSLPGQLPTGELFF. Using reference TRBV7-2 and TRBJ2-2 for the parts outside the CDR3, the full variable domain is GAGVSQSPSNKVTEKGKDVELRCDPISGHTALYWYRQSLGQGLEFLIYFQGNSAPDKSGLPSDRFSAERTGGSVSTLTIQRTQQEDSAVYLCASSLPGQLPTGELFFGEGSRLTVL.

The chain links TRBV10-3 to TRBJ1-2, with D unclear. CDR3 length: 12 residues. With 2 bases removed from V and 5 bases from J, the gap between germline ends came to 6 bases. From germline, CDR1 is ENHRY and CDR2 SYGVKD. CDR3 region: CAISEGPYGYTF. Written as DNA, the CDR3 is TGTGCCATCAGTGAGGGGCCTTATGGCTACACCTTC.

This clone occurred once. The V and J genes are TRBV30 and TRBJ1-1; 9 positions match TRBD1. The CDR3 length is 11 residues. Looked up from germline, CDR1 is GTSNPN and CDR2 is SVGIG (reference sequence). V lost 2 bases to trimming and J lost 12 bases; unmatched junction nucleotides: 4. The CDR3 spells CAWSWDRVTFF. The CDR3 DNA reads TGTGCCTGGAGTTGGGACAGGGTAACTTTCTTT.

This clone has a handful of counts. V is TRBV12-5 and J is TRBJ1-3, with 8 bases fitting TRBD1. Germline V gene sequence: CDR1 LGHNT, CDR2 FRNRAP. The CDR3 covers 18 residues. The V segment lost 0 bases and the J segment 4 bases; nucleotides outside the gene matches: 11. CDR3 DNA sequence: TGTGCTAGTGGTTTGGTTACGGAGGACAGGGTGTACGGAAACACCATATATTTT. This encodes CASGLVTEDRVYGNTIYF.

The rearrangement joins TRBV5-1 to TRBJ2-7; D is possibly TRBD2 (6 bases). This CDR3 has 16 residues. Germline CDR1 and CDR2: SGHRS and YFSETQ. V lost 0 bases to trimming and J lost 0 bases, with 13 bases between them. The CDR3 nucleotides are TGCGCCAGCAGCTTGGACACCGGGACTTACTCCTACGAGCAGTACTTC. Translated, it gives CASSLDTGTYSYEQYF.

Here the CDR3 DNA reads TGTGCCAGCTCACCATATGAACAGGGGGCGCGGGAGCAGTACTTC. It specifies CASSPYEQGAREQYF. This chain joins TRBV18 and TRBJ2-7; TRBD1 matches at 9 bases. Trimming at V came to 2 bases and at J to 7 bases, leaving 9 bases not matched to a gene. Germline V gene sequence: CDR1 KGHSH, CDR2 LQKENI. The length of the CDR3 is 15 residues.

The gene calls are TRBV7-6 and TRBJ1-1, with D perhaps TRBD1 (6 bases). The CDR3 covers 15 residues. CDR1 and CDR2 from the germline V gene are SGHVS and FNYEAQ. The germline V and J ends were trimmed by 5 bases and 1 base, with 14 bases remaining between them. This chain's CDR3 is CASSPGTFKNTEAFF. CDR3 sequence (DNA): TGTGCCAGCAGCCCAGGGACATTTAAGAACACTGAAGCTTTCTTT.

This chain joins TRBV7-3 and TRBJ2-7; the match to TRBD1 covers 10 bases. This CDR3 has 16 residues. The V gene end was trimmed by 1 base and the J gene end by 3 bases; junction bases not matched to a gene: 6. Germline-derived CDR1 and CDR2 are SGHTA and FQGTGA. The CDR3 region is CASSLSGDRGLYEQYF. The CDR3 DNA sequence: TGTGCCAGCAGCTTAAGTGGGGACAGGGGCCTCTACGAGCAGTACTTC.

The chain carries TRBV19 and TRBJ1-4, with D tentatively TRBD1 (6 bases). CDR1 and CDR2 from the germline V gene are LNHDA and SQIVND (reference sequence). This CDR3 has 13 residues. Between the trimmed V and J ends, which lost 9 bases and 4 bases, there was a span of 12 bases. The CDR3 DNA follows: TGTGCCAGCGGGGGGACACTTAATGAAAAACTGTTTTTT. As protein: CASGGTLNEKLFF.

The V and J genes are TRBV2 and TRBJ2-1; a weak D match, TRBD2 (6 bases). The germline V gene encodes CDR1 SNHLY and CDR2 FYNNEI. V lost 4 bases to trimming and J lost 12 bases, with 16 bases between them. CDR3 length: 13 amino acids. CDR3 sequence: CASSVGLSYLQFF. CDR3 nucleotide sequence: TGTGCCAGCAGTGTGGGACTGTCATATTTGCAGTTCTTC.

The V gene is TRBV4-1, the J gene TRBJ2-1; tentatively, D is TRBD1 (5 bases). The germline V gene encodes CDR1 MGHRA and CDR2 YSYEKL. Between the trimmed V and J ends, which lost 5 bases and 2 bases, there was a span of 16 bases. The CDR3 covers 16 residues. The CDR3 nucleotides are TGCGCCAGCAGCTCGGTAGCAGGGCGGCCCTACAATGAGCAGTTCTTC. This sequence encodes CASSSVAGRPYNEQFF.

The gene calls are TRBV2 and TRBJ2-5; TRBD1 is a possible D gene (6 bases). CDR3 size: 14 residues. Trimming pared 3 bases from V and 5 bases from J, leaving 13 bases between. CDR1 SNHLY and CDR2 FYNNEI come from the germline V gene. In DNA, the CDR3 is TGTGCCAGCAGTGAGTCCGACAGGTCGGAGACCCAGTACTTC. Translated, it gives CASSESDRSETQYF.

The chain has TRBV12-3 or TRBV12-4 and TRBJ2-1; D may be TRBD1 (5 bases). The CDR3 is 13 residues long. Deletions cut 3 bases from V and 9 bases from J, with 12 bases between. In DNA, the CDR3 is TGTGCCAGCAGTTTGGGGCTGAAGGGTGAGCAGTTCTTC. It codes for CASSLGLKGEQFF.

Here the CDR3 DNA reads TGTGCTAGTGGTTCTGTCTCCAATGAGCAGTTCTTC. This sequence encodes CASGSVSNEQFF. The chain joins TRBV12-5 to TRBJ2-1; no firm D call. Germline V gives CDR1 LGHNT, CDR2 FRNRAP. V shed 4 bases and J shed 6 bases, with 7 bases lying between them. The CDR3 consists of 12 residues.

The V call is TRBV18, the J call TRBJ1-6, with D unresolved. CDR1 is KGHSH, CDR2 LQKENI, per germline. V lost 2 bases, J lost 1 base, and 12 bases lay in between. CDR3 length: 17 residues. The CDR3 here is CASSPGGVESYNSPLHF. Here the CDR3 DNA reads TGTGCCAGCTCACCAGGCGGGGTGGAATCCTATAATTCACCCCTCCACTTT.

V gene TRBV7-2 combines with J gene TRBJ2-3, with 7 nucleotides matching TRBD1. Losses at the gene ends were 5 bases for V and 7 bases for J; bases not matched to a gene: 9. This CDR3 contains 14 residues. Germline V gene data show CDR1 as SGHTA and CDR2 as FQGNSA. In nucleotides, the CDR3 is TGTGCCAGCAGCAGACCACCAGGGGGAAATACGCAGTATTTT. Amino acids: CASSRPPGGNTQYF.

This clone was detected only once. An end of the junction differs from the germline gene, which may be a read error. This CDR3 is also generated by other DNA sequences in the sample. The chain has TRBV4-2 and TRBJ2-1; 10 bases line up with TRBD2. Germline CDR1 reads LGHNA; CDR2 reads YNFKEQ. This CDR3 has 19 residues. CDR3 sequence (DNA): TGTGCTAGCAGCCCCCAGGAGCTAGCGGGAGTAAGGGTGCACAATGAGCAGTTCTTC. Its translation is CASSPQELAGVRVHNEQFF.

This clone was detected once. CDR3 nucleotide sequence: TGTGCCAGCTCACCCGGGACAGATGCTAACTATGGCTACACCTTC. Translation gives CASSPGTDANYGYTF. The chain joins TRBV18 to TRBJ1-2; 7 bases align to TRBD1. Per the germline V gene, CDR1 is KGHSH and CDR2 is LQKENI. There are 15 residues in the CDR3. J lost 0 bases, V lost 3 bases, and 4 bases had no gene match.